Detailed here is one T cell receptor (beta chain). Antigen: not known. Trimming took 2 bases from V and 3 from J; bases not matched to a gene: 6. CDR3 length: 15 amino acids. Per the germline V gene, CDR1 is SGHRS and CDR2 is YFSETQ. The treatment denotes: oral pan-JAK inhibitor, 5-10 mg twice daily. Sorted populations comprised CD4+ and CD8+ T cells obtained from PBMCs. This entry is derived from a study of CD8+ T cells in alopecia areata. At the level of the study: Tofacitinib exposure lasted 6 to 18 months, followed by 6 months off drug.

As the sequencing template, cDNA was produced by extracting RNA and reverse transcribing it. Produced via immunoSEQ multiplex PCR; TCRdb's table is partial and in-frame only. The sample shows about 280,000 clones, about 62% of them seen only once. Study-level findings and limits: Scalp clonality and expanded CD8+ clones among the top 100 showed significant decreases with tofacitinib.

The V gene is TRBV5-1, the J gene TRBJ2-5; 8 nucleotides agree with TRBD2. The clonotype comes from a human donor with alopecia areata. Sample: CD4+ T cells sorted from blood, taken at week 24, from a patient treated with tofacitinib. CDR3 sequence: CASSLSTGLEETQYF. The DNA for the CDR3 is TGCGCCAGCAGCTTAAGTACGGGACTAGAAGAGACCCAGTACTTC. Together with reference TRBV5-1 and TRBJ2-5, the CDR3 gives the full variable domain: KAGVTQTPRYLIKTRGQQVTLSCSPISGHRSVSWYQQTPGQGLQFLFEYFSETQRNKGNFPGRFSGRQFSNSRSEMNVSTLELGDSALYLCASSLSTGLEETQYFGPGTRLLVL.